This T cell receptor (beta chain) derives from a study of spatial heterogeneity in lung cancer. Trimming stripped 6 bases from V and 0 bases from J, with 21 bases between. This CDR3 region has 18 residues. This clonotype was counted many times. Its antigen is not identified. Notes on the study in general: Counts of expanded intratumoral alpha and beta TCRs tracked tumor mutation counts.

MiXCR, run by TCRdb on the 5' RACE reads, gives a single entry per CDR3 protein. The table has under 15,000 distinct CDR3 sequences, approximately 3% seen once; the top ten hold about a sixth. The time point here: sample taken at primary tumor resection. The cohort: 65 to 80 early-stage, untreated non-small cell lung cancer patients. This specimen consisted of lung tumor tissue, obtained at surgery. This chain uses TRBV12-3 or TRBV12-4 with TRBJ2-1; perhaps TRBD1 as D (7 bases). The receptor was derived from a male donor with early-stage non-small cell lung cancer. CDR3 DNA sequence: TGTGCCAGCAGCCCAGGGGGGAATCCTTGGAGCTCCTACAATGAGCAGTTCTTC. This translates into CASSPGGNPWSSYNEQFF.